This T cell receptor beta chain was observed in a study of CD8+ T cells in alopecia areata. About the study: Treatment comprised oral tofacitinib, 5 to 10 mg twice daily, in treated patients.

Whole-study findings and limits: Patients shared TCRs less clearly than mice did, possibly owing to HLA.

CDR1 and CDR2 from the germline V gene are GTSNPN and SVGIG (reference sequence). V trimming: 3 bases; J trimming: 8 bases; junction bases outside the gene matches: 12. The CDR3 loop spans 14 amino acids. RNA was extracted and reverse transcribed into cDNA as the sequencing template. The data were produced by immunoSEQ multiplex PCR, yet TCRdb's version contains in-frame clones alone and is incomplete. The sample records 150,000 to 200,000 clones, around three fifths being singletons. Turning to this clone: Its specificity is not known.

Treatment: oral pan-JAK inhibitor, 5-10 mg twice daily. The authors sorted CD4+ and CD8+ T cells from PBMCs. The starting material was CD4+ T cells sorted from blood, obtained around week 49, from a patient treated with tofacitinib. The chain links TRBV30 to TRBJ2-7; TRBD2 matches 8 bases. The clonotype was recovered from a human donor with alopecia areata. This chain's CDR3 is CAWRKRGTQHQQYF. The CDR3, as DNA: TGTGCCTGGAGGAAGCGGGGGACCCAGCACCAGCAGTACTTC.